The clone carrying this TCR beta chain was seen at least ten times. Per the original data handling: Reference gene primer amplification in the assay estimated nucleated cell counts. The protocol was immunoSEQ multiplex PCR, while the TCRdb copy is restricted to in-frame clones and leaves out a portion. The DNA gave D and trimming, while V, J and clone size come from that table. The sample consists of 200,000 to 250,000 clones, approximately 85% of them appearing once. This entry is derived from a study of blood T cell repertoires in COVID-19. Study as a whole: Donors in the United States, Italy and Spain gave samples during acute or convalescent COVID-19. Sources were T cells, B-cell-depleted T cells, or PBMCs; the material itself was cDNA or gDNA.

Trimming stripped 2 bases from V and 1 base from J, with 12 bases between. Germline assignment: CDR1 SGHNT and CDR2 YYREEE (reference sequence). This CDR3 contains 15 residues. J is TRBJ1-2 and V is TRBV5-4; maybe TRBD1 (6 bases). This receptor was taken from a man aged 40-49 years with acute or convalescent COVID-19. Sequencing was carried out using peripheral blood. The DNA of the CDR3 is TGTGCCAGCAGCTTTCTCTCAGGGGTTAACTATGGCTACACCTTC. This translates into CASSFLSGVNYGYTF.